This T cell receptor beta chain is drawn from a study of CD8 T cells in Susac syndrome. CD8+ and CD4+ T cells from blood underwent TCR beta sequencing. Matched for age and sex, the controls were healthy donors. V was pared by 3 bases and J by 7 bases, with 13 bases between. The germline V gene encodes CDR1 SGDLS and CDR2 YYNGEE. The CDR3 consists of 14 residues. Reverse transcription of 0.5 to 1 ug RNA was performed with random hexamers. By means of immunoSEQ multiplex PCR, TCR beta CDR3 spanning 54 Vbeta and 13 Jbeta underwent amplification. TCRdb re-called the immunoSEQ multiplex PCR reads through MiXCR, storing one row per CDR3 protein. The data hold approximately 120,000 distinct CDR3 sequences, with around 90% observed a single time.

This chain joins TRBV9 and TRBJ2-2; TRBD1 might be the D (6 bases). This clonotype originated in a human donor in good health. Input material: CD4+ T cells from PBMCs. CDR3 sequence (DNA): TGTGCCAGCAGCGGGGCAGGGGTCGGCGGGGAGCTGTTTTTT. This encodes CASSGAGVGGELFF.